This T cell receptor beta chain stems from a study of tumor and adjacent non-tumor tissue in lung cancer. No cell sorting was done before RNA was extracted from the tissue. The library came from three nested PCR rounds adapted from ARM-PCR protocols. TCRdb reprocessed the multiplex PCR reads with MiXCR, giving one entry per CDR3 protein. The table shows 120,000 or so distinct CDR3 sequences, with 66% occurring only once. The V and J ends lost 6 bases and 7 bases respectively, with 19 bases between them. The CDR3 extends over 14 amino acids. With respect to this clonotype: A much larger clone is a single base away; this may be a read error.

Sequenced input: lung tumor tissue. The rearrangement links TRBV12-3 or TRBV12-4 to TRBJ2-7, with D perhaps TRBD1 (5 bases). The TCR comes from a man between 25 and 39 years old with non-small cell lung cancer. The CDR3 DNA is TGTGCCAGCAGCCAACCTCTACAGGCCCCGGAGCAGTACTTC. It translates to CASSQPLQAPEQYF.